The 8 T cell receptor beta chains below all came from one sample that was sequenced in a study of cytotoxic CD8 clonotypes in ibrutinib-treated CLL. Assay: immunoSEQ multiplex PCR; the TCRdb copy retains only in-frame clones and omits some. The data show 140,000 to 150,000 clones, 76% seen once. The specimen was PBMCs, collected after 24 months of ibrutinib treatment. These receptors were obtained from a human donor with chronic lymphocytic leukemia.

The chain joins TRBV28 to TRBJ2-1; D gene uncertain. CDR3 length equals 11 residues. The V end lost 8 bases, the J end lost 11 bases, and 13 bases lay between the germline ends. Per germline, CDR1 MDHEN and CDR2 SYDVKM. In DNA form, the CDR3 reads TGTGCCAGCTCGCTCCCGACACAGCAGTTCTTC. It codes for CASSLPTQQFF.

The chain uses TRBV7-9 and TRBJ1-1; D is ambiguous. Trimming took off 7 bases at V and 10 bases at J, with 16 bases between the two ends. CDR1 SEHNR and CDR2 FQNEAQ come from the germline V gene (reference sequence). This CDR3 has 12 residues. The DNA for the CDR3 is TGTGCCAGCACCCGTAGGGATGCCACAGCTTTCTTT. It translates to CASTRRDATAFF.

V gene TRBV27 combines with J gene TRBJ1-6; no definite D call. Per the germline V gene, CDR1 is MNHEY and CDR2 is SMNVEV (reference sequence). The length of the CDR3 is 14 residues. V shed 3 bases and J shed 6 bases, with 9 bases lying between them. CDR3 sequence (DNA): TGTGCCAGCAGTTTTGGTCAGGTTAATTCACCCCTCCACTTT. This encodes CASSFGQVNSPLHF.

In its sample, this clone was seen a few times. The rearrangement joins TRBV9 to TRBJ1-1; tentatively, D is TRBD1 (6 bases). Germline V lookup: CDR1 SGDLS, CDR2 YYNGEE. Trimming pared 4 bases from V and 2 bases from J, leaving 15 bases between. CDR3 length equals 15 residues. CDR3 region: CASSPTGTSNTEAFF. In DNA, the CDR3 is TGTGCCAGCAGCCCGACCGGGACATCCAACACTGAAGCTTTCTTT. Full variable domain (remainder filled in from reference TRBV9 and TRBJ1-1): DSGVTQTPKHLITATGQRVTLRCSPRSGDLSVYWYQQSLDQGLQFLIQYYNGEERAKGNILERFSAQQFPDLHSELNLSSLELGDSALYFCASSPTGTSNTEAFFGQGTRLTVV.

Concerning this clone itself: The sample contains more than one DNA sequence encoding this CDR3. The chain carries TRBV28 and TRBJ1-2; 9 nucleotides agree with TRBD1. This CDR3 is 13 amino acids long. The V gene's germline CDR1 is MDHEN and CDR2 SYDVKM. V dropped 5 bases and J dropped 7; count of bases not matched to a gene: 5. The CDR3, as DNA: TGTGCCAGCAGTCTACAGGGGGCTGGTGGCTACACCTTC. Its protein product is CASSLQGAGGYTF.

J is TRBJ1-2 and V is TRBV6-1, with a weak D call TRBD1 (5 bases). Trimming removed 8 bases from V and 0 bases from J, with 16 bases in between. This CDR3 is 15 amino acids long. Germline loops: CDR1 MNHNS, CDR2 SASEGT. The CDR3 DNA follows: TGTGCCAGCGGCGACAGACAGCGAGCTAACTATGGCTACACCTTC. This translates into CASGDRQRANYGYTF.

The chain links TRBV30 to TRBJ2-1; D gene ambiguous. This CDR3 is 13 amino acids long. Germline V gene data show CDR1 as GTSNPN and CDR2 as SVGIG (reference sequence). V gave up 1 base and J gave up 9 bases, with 13 bases separating them. CDR3 region: CAWSAWLAGEQFF. CDR3 nucleotides: TGTGCCTGGAGTGCGTGGCTGGCCGGTGAGCAGTTCTTC.

This clone was observed a handful of times. This chain connects TRBV18 to TRBJ1-6; D gene uncertain. The CDR3 has 15 residues. Germline V gene sequence: CDR1 KGHSH, CDR2 LQKENI. The V gene lost 2 bases and the J gene lost 1 base, with 6 bases spanning the gap. CDR3 in DNA: TGTGCCAGCTCACCAGCCCGTTCCTATAATTCACCCCTCCACTTT. This encodes CASSPARSYNSPLHF.